One and the same sample provided the 22 T cell receptor beta chains below, sequenced in a study of cytomegalovirus exposure and HLA in healthy donors. The PCR used 60 Vbeta and 13 Jbeta primers. This table comes from immunoSEQ multiplex PCR, and its TCRdb copy is limited to in-frame clones, with some not included. The table has approximately 160,000 clones, 75% to 85% seen once. The sample taken for sequencing was PBMCs. The origin of the receptors is a woman in her 50s in good health and CMV-seropositive.

The chain links TRBV30 to TRBJ2-1; D might be TRBD2 (6 bases). The V gene's germline CDR1 is GTSNPN and CDR2 SVGIG (reference sequence). Trimming removed 1 base from V and 12 bases from J, with 19 bases in between. This CDR3 region has 14 residues. The CDR3 DNA sequence: TGTGCCTGGAGTGGCCCGCGCGGGGTGCACGGGCAGTTCTTC. It specifies CAWSGPRGVHGQFF.

The V gene is TRBV4-2, the J gene TRBJ2-7, with 7 bases that match TRBD2. The V and J ends lost 2 bases and 0 bases, in that order; junction bases with no gene match: 7. The CDR3 is 16 residues long. Germline values: CDR1 LGHNA, CDR2 YNFKEQ. The CDR3 protein is CASSQRAGESSYEQYF. The CDR3 DNA reads TGTGCCAGCAGCCAACGGGCGGGGGAGAGCTCCTACGAGCAGTACTTC.

This clone was recorded a few times. The chain recombines TRBV9 with TRBJ2-2; TRBD2 is a possible D gene (5 bases). The CDR3 runs 14 residues. V was shortened by 0 bases and J by 4 bases, with 7 bases between the two germline ends. Germline loops: CDR1 SGDLS, CDR2 YYNGEE. In nucleotides, the CDR3 is TGTGCCAGCAGCGTAGTAGGGAGCACCGGGGAGCTGTTTTTT. This gives the protein CASSVVGSTGELFF.

This chain joins TRBV4-1 and TRBJ2-5, with D possibly TRBD2 on 6 matching bases. Trimming took off 0 bases at V and 5 bases at J, with 16 bases between the two ends. Germline V gene lookup returns CDR1 MGHRA and CDR2 YSYEKL. The length of the CDR3 is 16 residues. The CDR3, as DNA: TGCGCCAGCAGCCAAGATCAAGGCGGGGTAGGGGAGACCCAGTACTTC. It encodes CASSQDQGGVGETQYF.

The V call is TRBV6-1, the J call TRBJ1-1; D is unclear. The germline gives CDR1 MNHNS, CDR2 SASEGT. Trimming pared 2 bases from V and 4 bases from J, leaving 11 bases between. This CDR3 spans 14 amino acids. The CDR3 DNA is TGTGCCAGCAGTGAACTAGGGAGTAGCACTGAAGCTTTCTTT. This gives the protein CASSELGSSTEAFF.

The V call is TRBV30, the J call TRBJ1-2, with 7 bases that match TRBD1. Germline CDR1 reads GTSNPN; CDR2 reads SVGIG (reference sequence). Trimming removed 3 bases from V and 5 bases from J; junction bases left unmatched: 9. The CDR3 is 14 amino acids. CDR3 protein: CAWRIGTASYGYTF. CDR3 DNA: TGTGCCTGGAGAATAGGGACAGCCTCGTATGGCTACACCTTC.

The chain uses TRBV5-1 and TRBJ2-7, with D perhaps matching TRBD2 (5 bases). V lost 4 bases and J lost 0, with 8 bases in between. Looked up from germline, CDR1 is SGHRS and CDR2 is YFSETQ. This CDR3 spans 13 amino acids. The CDR3 nucleotides are TGCGCCAGCAGCCCCGGGATCTCCTACGAGCAGTACTTC. Amino acid sequence: CASSPGISYEQYF.

This clone was observed a handful of times. This sequence joins TRBV6-6 and TRBJ1-1; possibly TRBD1 for D (6 bases). Germline V CDR1 and CDR2: MNHNY, SVGAGI (reference sequence). Trimming removed 5 bases at V and 3 bases at J, with 13 bases between. The CDR3 loop spans 14 amino acids. CDR3: CASSQTGKDTEAFF. CDR3 DNA sequence: TGTGCCAGCAGTCAAACAGGGAAGGACACTGAAGCTTTCTTT.

The chain has TRBV4-1 and TRBJ2-1; weak D call: TRBD2 (7 bases). Germline V gene lookup returns CDR1 MGHRA and CDR2 YSYEKL. This CDR3 has 17 residues. V was clipped by 1 base and J by 5 bases, with 18 bases between them. The CDR3 region has the DNA TGCGCCAGCAGCCAAGTACGGGCGGGGGCTAGGGACAATGAGCAGTTCTTC. Its translation is CASSQVRAGARDNEQFF.

This clone appeared once. This chain links TRBV27 with TRBJ2-1, with 9 positions matching TRBD2. The CDR3 contains 16 residues. V gave up 4 bases and J gave up 7 bases; unmatched junction bases: 11. The germline V gene encodes CDR1 MNHEY and CDR2 SMNVEV (reference sequence). The CDR3 spells CASSSSQRGAWNEQFF. CDR3 sequence (DNA): TGTGCCAGCAGTTCAAGCCAGCGGGGGGCCTGGAATGAGCAGTTCTTC.

The rearrangement joins TRBV5-1 to TRBJ2-7; TRBD1 agrees at 8 bases. This CDR3 spans 16 amino acids. CDR1 SGHRS and CDR2 YFSETQ come from the germline V gene. J gave up 7 bases and V 3 bases, and 15 bases lay outside the gene matches. The CDR3 coding sequence is TGCGCCAGCAGCTCCCCTAAGGACAGGGTAGGAGGAGAGCAGTACTTC. Translated: CASSSPKDRVGGEQYF.

The chain combines TRBV9 with TRBJ1-2; D call uncertain. The germline gives CDR1 SGDLS, CDR2 YYNGEE. The CDR3 extends over 15 amino acids. Deletions cut 0 bases from V and 0 bases from J, with 9 bases between. The CDR3 DNA is TGTGCCAGCAGCGTAGGACACCAGTCTAACTATGGCTACACCTTC. Protein product: CASSVGHQSNYGYTF.

The chain uses TRBV4-2 and TRBJ1-6; D gene ambiguous. Germline-derived CDR1 and CDR2 are LGHNA and YNFKEQ. V gave up 5 bases and J gave up 8 bases, with 10 bases separating them. CDR3 length: 13 amino acids. The CDR3 nucleotides are TGTGCCAGCAGCTTAAAACGGGATTCACCCCTCCACTTT. Residues: CASSLKRDSPLHF.

The rearrangement joins TRBV4-1 to TRBJ1-6; D may be TRBD1 (6 bases). The CDR3 spans 15 residues. V was pared by 0 bases and J by 9 bases, with 12 bases between. Germline assignment: CDR1 MGHRA and CDR2 YSYEKL. The CDR3 protein is CASSQEWGRGSPLHF. CDR3 coding DNA: TGCGCCAGCAGCCAAGAATGGGGCAGGGGTTCACCCCTCCACTTT.

V usage is TRBV28 and J usage is TRBJ2-2; tentatively, D is TRBD2 (5 bases). Per the germline V gene, CDR1 is MDHEN and CDR2 is SYDVKM. CDR3 length: 13 amino acids. V was shortened by 11 bases and J by 10 bases, with 20 bases between the two germline ends. The CDR3 here is CAYRPSGKTELFF. In DNA, the CDR3 is TGTGCCTACCGGCCGAGCGGAAAAACGGAGCTGTTTTTT.

Worth noting for this clone: Sequence at one end of the junction differs from germline and may be a read error. The V call is TRBV7-9, the J call TRBJ1-6; the match to TRBD1 covers 7 bases. Germline V gene data show CDR1 as SEHNR and CDR2 as FQNEAQ (reference sequence). The CDR3 covers 13 residues. The CDR3 region has the DNA TGTTCCAGCGGGACAGAGAGTAATTCACCCCTCCACTTT. It is translated as CSSGTESNSPLHF.

To note about this clone: The same CDR3 arises from other DNA sequences in this sample as well. The chain joins TRBV7-9 to TRBJ1-2; D is perhaps TRBD1 (6 bases). The CDR3 length is 14 residues. Germline V gene lookup returns CDR1 SEHNR and CDR2 FQNEAQ (reference sequence). Trimming removed 5 bases at V and 2 bases at J, with 12 bases between. The CDR3 nucleotides read TGTGCCAGCAGCCTCGGACAGTTAAACTATGGCTACACCTTC. Amino acids: CASSLGQLNYGYTF. Complete variable domain (other parts from reference TRBV7-9 and TRBJ1-2): DTGVSQNPRHKITKRGQNVTFRCDPISEHNRLYWYRQTLGQGPEFLTYFQNEAQLEKSRLLSDRFSAERPKGSFSTLEIQRTEQGDSAMYLCASSLGQLNYGYTFGSGTRLTVV.

The CDR3 loop reads CASSHRAYYRGGQNTGELFF. CDR3 coding DNA: TGTGCCAGCAGCCATCGAGCATATTACCGGGGGGGCCAGAACACCGGGGAGCTGTTTTTT. This rearrangement joins TRBV4-2 to TRBJ2-2, with TRBD2 matching over 8 bases. The junction had 16 bases not matched to a gene; V was cut back by 3 bases and J by 1 base. The V gene's germline CDR1 is LGHNA and CDR2 YNFKEQ. This CDR3 has 20 amino acids.

The chain couples TRBV6-5 to TRBJ2-1; D unclear. The CDR3 covers 14 residues. V lost 2 bases to trimming and J lost 3 bases, with 8 bases between them. Per germline, CDR1 MNHEY and CDR2 SVGAGI. The CDR3 is CASSYKAGYNEQFF. Here the CDR3 DNA reads TGTGCCAGCAGTTACAAGGCAGGCTACAATGAGCAGTTCTTC.

The CDR3 loop reads CASKPRGTDTGELFF. CDR3 nucleotide sequence: TGTGCCAGTAAACCACGCGGGACAGACACCGGGGAGCTGTTTTTT. The chain employs TRBV19 and TRBJ2-2, with D perhaps matching TRBD1 (7 bases). With 7 bases removed from V and 3 bases from J, the gap between germline ends came to 15 bases. Germline V gene data show CDR1 as LNHDA and CDR2 as SQIVND (reference sequence). This CDR3 has 15 residues.

This chain connects TRBV7-3 to TRBJ2-1; 10 bases are shared with TRBD2. V lost 5 bases to trimming and J lost 7 bases; unmatched junction nucleotides: 8. Germline values: CDR1 SGHTA, CDR2 FQGTGA. CDR3 length: 15 amino acids. The CDR3 nucleotides are TGTGCCAGCAGCCCCCAGCGGGGGGGTCGGAATGAGCAGTTCTTC. Amino acid sequence: CASSPQRGGRNEQFF.

Only a few counts were recorded for this clone. The gene calls are TRBV6-5 and TRBJ1-6; the D is unclear. The V and J ends lost 7 bases and 0 bases respectively, with 10 bases between them. CDR3 length: 15 residues. Germline lookup yields CDR1 MNHEY and CDR2 SVGAGI. CDR3 loop: CASTIPDSYNSPLHF. The CDR3 coding sequence is TGTGCCAGCACCATCCCAGACTCCTATAATTCACCCCTCCACTTT.